What follows are 23 T cell receptor beta chains derived from one specimen sequenced in a study of cytomegalovirus exposure and HLA in healthy donors. The PCR ran on 60 Vbeta and 13 Jbeta primers. Sequencing used immunoSEQ multiplex PCR; TCRdb keeps in-frame clones, though not all of them. The sample lists roughly 130,000 clones, 80% seen once, with roughly 3% in the top ten. Input material: PBMCs. The receptors were sampled from a male donor in good health and CMV-seronegative.

In DNA form, the CDR3 reads TGTGCCACATCCGGGACAGGGGATGTGGAGACCCAGTACTTC. Translating gives CATSGTGDVETQYF. The V call is TRBV15, the J call TRBJ2-5; 10 bases line up with TRBD1. In germline, CDR1 is LNHNV, CDR2 YYDKDF (reference sequence). Losses at the gene ends were 9 bases for V and 5 bases for J; bases not matched to a gene: 9. The CDR3 sequence is 14 residues long.

This sequence joins TRBV27 and TRBJ2-3; 9 positions agree with TRBD1. V was pared by 6 bases and J by 5 bases, with 15 bases of the junction left unmatched. Germline assignment: CDR1 MNHEY and CDR2 SMNVEV (reference sequence). The CDR3 contains 17 residues. The CDR3 nucleotides read TGTGCCAGCAGAGTATGGGGTCGGGACAGGGAGAAAGATACGCAGTATTTT. Its protein is CASRVWGRDREKDTQYF.

The chain recombines TRBV27 with TRBJ2-1; tentatively, D is TRBD2 (6 bases). The CDR3 covers 15 residues. CDR1 and CDR2 (germline): MNHEY, SMNVEV (reference sequence). Trimming stripped 2 bases from V and 8 bases from J, with 16 bases between. CDR3 in DNA: TGTGCCAGCAGTTTACGGGGGATGGGGCCCGATGAGCAGTTCTTC. Its protein is CASSLRGMGPDEQFF.

This clone was counted a few times. In DNA form, the CDR3 reads TGTGCCAGCAGCTTAGATTACAGGGATCGGCATGGCTACACCTTC. It translates to CASSLDYRDRHGYTF. V usage is TRBV7-8 and J usage is TRBJ1-2; tentative D call: TRBD1 (6 bases). Between the trimmed V and J ends, which lost 1 base and 6 bases, there was a span of 15 bases. There are 15 residues in the CDR3. Germline V lookup: CDR1 SGHVS, CDR2 FQNEAQ. Full variable domain (remainder filled in from reference TRBV7-8 and TRBJ1-2): GAGVSQSPRYKVAKRGQDVALRCDPISGHVSLFWYQQALGQGPEFLTYFQNEAQLDKSGLPSDRFFAERPEGSVSTLKIQRTQQEDSAVYLCASSLDYRDRHGYTFGSGTRLTVV.

The CDR3, as DNA: TGCGCCAGCAGCACCGGGACAGCTTATAATTCACCCCTCCACTTT. It codes for CASSTGTAYNSPLHF. The J gene is TRBJ1-6, the V gene TRBV5-1; 7 nucleotides line up with TRBD1. The CDR3 length is 15 residues. The junction had 5 bases not matched to a gene; V was cut back by 4 bases and J by 4 bases. Per germline, CDR1 SGHRS and CDR2 YFSETQ. The whole variable domain, remainder taken from reference TRBV5-1 and TRBJ1-6, is KAGVTQTPRYLIKTRGQQVTLSCSPISGHRSVSWYQQTPGQGLQFLFEYFSETQRNKGNFPGRFSGRQFSNSRSEMNVSTLELGDSALYLCASSTGTAYNSPLHFGNGTRLTVT.

The chain is built from TRBV4-2 and TRBJ2-7, with TRBD1 matching over 8 bases. Germline trimming cut 3 bases from V and 2 bases from J; bases unmatched to any gene: 12. From germline, CDR1 is LGHNA and CDR2 YNFKEQ. The CDR3 has 17 amino acids. Written as DNA, the CDR3 is TGTGCCAGCAGCCACAAGATCTCAGGGACAGGAACCTACGAGCAGTACTTC. It yields the protein CASSHKISGTGTYEQYF.

The gene calls are TRBV29-1 and TRBJ2-7; 8 bases are shared with TRBD1. The CDR3 sequence is 15 residues long. The J segment lost 4 bases and the V segment lost 7 bases, leaving 15 bases of the junction unmatched. The V gene's germline CDR1 is SQVTM and CDR2 ANQGSEA. The CDR3 DNA reads as TGCAGCGCGAACCTACGACAGGGGAGATGGTACGAGCAGTACTTC. Its protein is CSANLRQGRWYEQYF.

V is TRBV30 and J is TRBJ1-1, with 8 bases matching TRBD1. The V gene end was trimmed by 2 bases and the J gene end by 3 bases; junction bases not matched to a gene: 5. The CDR3 has 14 amino acids. Germline assignment: CDR1 GTSNPN and CDR2 SVGIG (reference sequence). CDR3 sequence: CAWSQAQGDTEAFF. As DNA, the CDR3 is TGTGCCTGGAGTCAAGCACAGGGGGACACTGAAGCTTTCTTT.

The chain is built from TRBV9 and TRBJ2-1; D perhaps matches TRBD1 (6 bases). The germline V and J ends were trimmed by 3 bases and 0 bases, with 10 bases remaining between them. CDR3 length: 15 residues. The germline V gene encodes CDR1 SGDLS and CDR2 YYNGEE. The CDR3 DNA is TGTGCCAGCAGCGGCAGGGGAAGCTCCTACAATGAGCAGTTCTTC. This encodes CASSGRGSSYNEQFF.

V usage is TRBV14 and J usage is TRBJ2-7; 10 nucleotides match TRBD1. Germline CDR1 SGHDN, CDR2 FVKESK. Trimming at V came to 3 bases and at J to 6 bases, leaving 11 bases not matched to a gene. The CDR3 spans 16 residues. CDR3: CASSHTPGQGLFEQYF. DNA for the CDR3: TGTGCCAGCAGCCACACCCCGGGACAGGGGCTATTCGAGCAGTACTTC.

In regard to this clone: An end of the junction does not agree with germline; a read error may underlie this. The gene calls are TRBV19 and TRBJ2-6; a possible D gene is TRBD2 (6 bases). CDR1 LNHDA and CDR2 SQIVND come from the germline V gene (reference sequence). The CDR3 totals 18 residues. The DNA for the CDR3 is TGTGCCAGTAGTATAAGACAGCTGGGACTCGCTGGGGCCAACGGCCTGACTTTC. The encoded protein is CASSIRQLGLAGANGLTF.

The genes are TRBV6-1 and TRBJ2-5, with TRBD2 as a possible D gene (6 bases). The V and J ends lost 6 bases and 5 bases respectively, with 10 bases between them. This CDR3 is 12 amino acids long. The germline CDR1 and CDR2 sequences are MNHNS and SASEGT. The CDR3 DNA follows: TGTGCCAGCAGGCGGGACCCGGAGACCCAGTACTTC. It is translated as CASRRDPETQYF.

The DNA of the CDR3 is TGTGCCAGCTCACCCTACAGGGGTTGGACTGAAGCTTTCTTT. Translated, it gives CASSPYRGWTEAFF. This rearrangement joins TRBV18 to TRBJ1-1; 7 bases align to TRBD1. Germline V gives CDR1 KGHSH, CDR2 LQKENI. The CDR3 extends over 14 amino acids. J gave up 5 bases and V 3 bases, and 6 bases lay outside the gene matches.

The chain is built from TRBV28 and TRBJ2-2; TRBD2 aligns across 16 bases. This CDR3 comprises 19 residues. V trimming: 6 bases; J trimming: 2 bases; junction bases outside the gene matches: 9. Germline V gives CDR1 MDHEN, CDR2 SYDVKM. CDR3 amino acids: CASSGPGLAGGLNTGELFF. CDR3 DNA sequence: TGTGCCAGCAGCGGACCGGGACTAGCGGGGGGGCTCAACACCGGGGAGCTGTTTTTT.

The gene calls are TRBV5-5 and TRBJ1-1; 8 bases match TRBD1. There are 16 residues in the CDR3. Losses at the gene ends were 2 bases for V and 3 bases for J; bases not matched to a gene: 9. Germline CDR1 and CDR2: SGHKS and YYEKEE (reference sequence). CDR3 in amino acids: CASSLARGPVDTEAFF. Here the CDR3 DNA reads TGTGCCAGCAGCTTAGCCAGGGGGCCGGTGGACACTGAAGCTTTCTTT.

The rearrangement uses TRBV29-1 and TRBJ1-2, with TRBD1 matching 8 bases. The CDR3 length is 10 residues. The V gene end was trimmed by 6 bases and the J gene end by 8 bases; junction bases not matched to a gene: 2. CDR1 and CDR2 (germline): SQVTM, ANQGSEA. The CDR3 DNA sequence: TGCAGCGTACGACAGGGGGGCTACACCTTC. It yields the protein CSVRQGGYTF. Full variable domain (remainder filled in from reference TRBV29-1 and TRBJ1-2): SAVISQKPSRDICQRGTSLTIQCQVDSQVTMMFWYRQQPGQSLTLIATANQGSEATYESGFVIDKFPISRPNLTFSTLTVSNMSPEDSSIYLCSVRQGGYTFGSGTRLTVV.

This clone has only one observation. The J gene is TRBJ2-1, the V gene TRBV5-4, with TRBD2 identical over 12 bases. CDR1 SGHNT and CDR2 YYREEE come from the germline V gene (reference sequence). The CDR3 sequence is 17 residues long. V lost 3 bases and J lost 7; bases outside the gene matches: 11. This CDR3 reads CASSSHRGTSGLNEQFF. The CDR3 DNA reads as TGTGCCAGCAGCTCCCATAGGGGGACTAGCGGGTTAAATGAGCAGTTCTTC. Full variable domain (outside the CDR3, taken from reference TRBV5-4 and TRBJ2-1): ETGVTQSPTHLIKTRGQQVTLRCSSQSGHNTVSWYQQALGQGPQFIFQYYREEENGRGNFPPRFSGLQFPNYSSELNVNALELDDSALYLCASSSHRGTSGLNEQFFGPGTRLTVL.

J is TRBJ1-1 and V is TRBV14; D ambiguous. Trimming removed 2 bases from V and 3 bases from J, with 10 bases in between. Germline V lookup: CDR1 SGHDN, CDR2 FVKESK. This CDR3 contains 14 residues. CDR3 sequence reads: CASSQSDRYTEAFF. CDR3 in DNA: TGTGCCAGCAGCCAATCCGATAGATACACTGAAGCTTTCTTT. The entire variable domain, with the rest obtained from reference TRBV14 and TRBJ1-1, is as follows: EAGVTQFPSHSVIEKGQTVTLRCDPISGHDNLYWYRRVMGKEIKFLLHFVKESKQDESGMPNNRFLAERTGGTYSTLKVQPAELEDSGVYFCASSQSDRYTEAFFGQGTRLTVV.

This chain's CDR3 is CASSNPGLGLFF. CDR3 nucleotide sequence: TGCGCCAGCAGCAACCCGGGACTAGGTCTGTTCTTC. The rearrangement links TRBV5-1 to TRBJ2-1, with TRBD2 matching 8 bases. The CDR3 spans 12 residues. V dropped 4 bases and J dropped 15; count of bases not matched to a gene: 9. The germline gives CDR1 SGHRS, CDR2 YFSETQ.

This rearrangement joins TRBV6-1 to TRBJ2-7, with 7 bases aligning to TRBD1. Germline CDR1 is MNHNS and CDR2 is SASEGT. The CDR3 consists of 16 residues. V was clipped by 4 bases and J by 0 bases; unmatched bases: 9. The CDR3 loop is CASSAYDRASSYEQYF. CDR3 coding DNA: TGTGCCAGCAGTGCATACGACAGGGCCAGCTCCTACGAGCAGTACTTC.

The table lists this clone with a few counts. V gene TRBV7-2 combines with J gene TRBJ2-1, with TRBD2 matching 9 bases. V lost 5 bases, J lost 5 bases, and 16 bases stayed unmatched. In germline, CDR1 is SGHTA, CDR2 FQGNSA. The CDR3 runs to 18 residues. The chain's CDR3 is CASSKDGGGALENNEQFF. CDR3 nucleotide sequence: TGTGCCAGCAGCAAAGACGGCGGGGGGGCCTTAGAGAACAATGAGCAGTTCTTC.

The chain couples TRBV18 to TRBJ2-7, with TRBD2 matching over 8 bases. The V and J ends lost 0 bases and 5 bases, in that order; junction bases with no gene match: 6. Germline V CDR1 and CDR2: KGHSH, LQKENI. The CDR3 is 15 amino acids. The CDR3 sequence: CASSPPSGRVHEQYF. As DNA, the CDR3 is TGTGCCAGCTCACCACCCAGCGGGAGAGTCCACGAGCAGTACTTC.

The gene calls are TRBV30 and TRBJ2-7, with D possibly TRBD2 on 5 matching bases. From germline, CDR1 is GTSNPN and CDR2 SVGIG (reference sequence). Trimming shortened V by 0 bases and J by 10 bases, and 10 bases separated the two germline ends. The CDR3 sequence is 11 residues long. CDR3 nucleotide sequence: TGTGCCTGGAGTGTCGGGGTCGGCCAGTACTTC. Its protein is CAWSVGVGQYF.